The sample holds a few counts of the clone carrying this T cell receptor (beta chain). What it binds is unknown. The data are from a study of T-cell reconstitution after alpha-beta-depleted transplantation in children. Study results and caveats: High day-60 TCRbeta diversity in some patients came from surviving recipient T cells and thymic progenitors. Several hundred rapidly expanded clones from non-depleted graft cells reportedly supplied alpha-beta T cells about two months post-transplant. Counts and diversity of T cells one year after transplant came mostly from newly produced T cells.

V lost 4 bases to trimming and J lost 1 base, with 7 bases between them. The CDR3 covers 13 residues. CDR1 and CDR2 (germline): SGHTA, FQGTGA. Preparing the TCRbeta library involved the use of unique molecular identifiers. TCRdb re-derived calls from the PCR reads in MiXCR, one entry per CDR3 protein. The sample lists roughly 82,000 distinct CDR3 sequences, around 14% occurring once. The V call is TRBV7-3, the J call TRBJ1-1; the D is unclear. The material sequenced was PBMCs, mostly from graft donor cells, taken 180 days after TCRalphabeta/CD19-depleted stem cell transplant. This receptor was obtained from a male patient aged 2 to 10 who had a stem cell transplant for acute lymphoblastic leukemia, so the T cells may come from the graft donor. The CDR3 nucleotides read TGTGCCAGCAGCTCCCACAGGAACACTGAAGCTTTCTTT. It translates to CASSSHRNTEAFF.